The rows below give T cell receptor beta chains drawn from one sample of a study of monozygotic twins with inflammatory bowel disease. One entry per CDR3 protein, without DNA, is what TCRdb gives after re-calling the 5' RACE reads. The sample table includes some 450,000 distinct CDR3 sequences. Sequencing was carried out using blood. Receptor source: a human donor with ulcerative colitis or Crohn's disease, or a healthy co-twin of an affected twin (not recorded which). CDR3s include the opening cysteine and the closing phenylalanine or tryptophan.

j_gene: TRBJ2-1
v_gene: TRBV20-1
CDR3aa: CSAERALYNEQFF

j_gene: TRBJ2-2
v_gene: TRBV3-1
CDR3aa: CASSQGKGSNTGELFF

j_gene: TRBJ2-5
v_gene: TRBV12-5
CDR3aa: CASGLVSLGQGIKKTQYF

j_gene: TRBJ1-6
v_gene: TRBV6-1
CDR3aa: CASSVRDTTNSPLHF

j_gene: TRBJ1-5
v_gene: TRBV12-3/TRBV12-4
CDR3aa: CASSLAGDRNQPQHF

j_gene: TRBJ1-1
v_gene: TRBV5-1
CDR3aa: CASSLGAGLRAEAFF

j_gene: TRBJ1-4
v_gene: TRBV12-3/TRBV12-4
CDR3aa: CASRHPAKNEKLFF

j_gene: TRBJ2-3
v_gene: TRBV5-1
CDR3aa: CASSSQGGGTDTQYF

j_gene: TRBJ2-4
v_gene: TRBV25-1
CDR3aa: CASMPGTGLAKNIQYF

j_gene: TRBJ2-7
v_gene: TRBV12-3/TRBV12-4
CDR3aa: CASSLVSLGNSYEQYF

j_gene: TRBJ1-3
v_gene: TRBV20-1
CDR3aa: CSALPGTSGNTIYF

j_gene: TRBJ2-7
v_gene: TRBV20-1
CDR3aa: CSAIGQGPTAHSYEQYF

j_gene: TRBJ1-1
v_gene: TRBV7-9
CDR3aa: CASSSGQGPMNTEAFF

j_gene: TRBJ2-6
v_gene: TRBV6-5
CDR3aa: CASGDPNVLTF

j_gene: TRBJ2-3
v_gene: TRBV6-1
CDR3aa: CASSIGQGSNTDTQYF

j_gene: TRBJ1-5
v_gene: TRBV28
CDR3aa: CASIVAVNSNQPQHF

j_gene: TRBJ1-1
v_gene: TRBV29-1
CDR3aa: CSADRENTEAFF

j_gene: TRBJ1-1
v_gene: TRBV5-6
CDR3aa: CASSDRDRGLIKAEAFF

j_gene: TRBJ2-1
v_gene: TRBV12-3/TRBV12-4
CDR3aa: CASRPGLAAGEQFF

j_gene: TRBJ2-7
v_gene: TRBV4-1
CDR3aa: CASSQDQAQGRYEQYF

j_gene: TRBJ2-3
v_gene: TRBV24-1
CDR3aa: CATSDLLAGGGTDTQYF

j_gene: TRBJ2-2
v_gene: TRBV7-2
CDR3aa: CASSFGLAGGTGELFF

j_gene: TRBJ2-5
v_gene: TRBV9
CDR3aa: CASSQTGVYQETQYF

j_gene: TRBJ2-5
v_gene: TRBV28
CDR3aa: CASSFPGGPKETQYF

j_gene: TRBJ1-5
v_gene: TRBV27
CDR3aa: CASSSSVRNQPQHF

j_gene: TRBJ2-7
v_gene: TRBV19
CDR3aa: CASSSGDRDGYEQYF

j_gene: TRBJ1-1
v_gene: TRBV7-9
CDR3aa: CASSQRGVEAFF

j_gene: TRBJ1-2
v_gene: TRBV20-1
CDR3aa: CSAPNPRGGYTF

j_gene: TRBJ2-1
v_gene: TRBV28
CDR3aa: CASSRPLGGSYNEQFF

j_gene: TRBJ2-2
v_gene: TRBV7-2
CDR3aa: CASSWRWTGELFF

j_gene: TRBJ2-5
v_gene: TRBV5-1
CDR3aa: CASSLDPGETQYF

j_gene: TRBJ1-2
v_gene: TRBV25-1
CDR3aa: CASSEYEGGFLSSGYTF

j_gene: TRBJ1-1
v_gene: TRBV4-1
CDR3aa: CASSQGFQGNTEAFF

j_gene: TRBJ1-1
v_gene: TRBV7-2
CDR3aa: CASPGTGGFEAFF

j_gene: TRBJ2-5
v_gene: TRBV2
CDR3aa: CASSVLTSGRQETQYF